This TCR beta chain was obtained from a study of blood T cell repertoires in COVID-19. About the study: Sample material is recorded as cDNA or gDNA derived from T cells, B-cell-depleted T cells, or PBMCs.

The CDR3 covers 13 residues. Trimming cost V 5 bases and J 5 bases, with 13 bases left between them. CDR1 SQVTM and CDR2 ANQGSEA come from the germline V gene. Original data processing: Estimation of nucleated cell counts was performed using reference gene primer amplification. The method was immunoSEQ multiplex PCR; TCRdb's version includes in-frame clones alone and lacks a portion of them. The D gene and trimming were derived from the DNA, and the V and J assignments and clone size from that table. The table records roughly 190,000 clones, roughly 87% of them present only once. The chain is built from TRBV29-1 and TRBJ2-1; TRBD1 is a possible D gene (6 bases). This sequence was found in a man between 60 and 75 years old with active or convalescent COVID-19. Sequencing input: peripheral blood. In DNA, the CDR3 is TGCAGCGTTAGGATGGGGGCCAACAATGAGCAGTTCTTC. Translation gives CSVRMGANNEQFF.